This T cell receptor beta chain was captured in a study of blood T cell repertoires in COVID-19. As for the study in general: The samples span acute and convalescent COVID-19 from the United States, Italy and Spain. Nucleic acid was either cDNA or gDNA, and it came from T cells, B-cell-depleted T cells, or PBMCs.

Trimming shortened V by 5 bases and J by 9 bases, and 20 bases separated the two germline ends. The CDR3 extends over 15 amino acids. The germline V gene encodes CDR1 MDHEN and CDR2 SYDVKM. Original analysis: Reference gene primer amplification in the assay estimated nucleated cell counts. The repertoire was sequenced with immunoSEQ multiplex PCR; TCRdb's copy has only in-frame clones and lacks some. V and J calls and clone size are those listed in that table; D and trimming were worked out from the DNA. The sample lists about 68,000 clones, about 86% seen once, with 1.4% in the top ten. This TCR came from a woman aged 55-69 years with acute or convalescent COVID-19. The chain joins TRBV28 to TRBJ1-5; weak D call: TRBD1 (5 bases). Sequenced: peripheral blood. This chain's CDR3 is CASSPSDGGGWPQHF. The DNA of the CDR3 is TGTGCCAGCAGTCCTTCGGACGGGGGTGGGTGGCCCCAGCATTTT.